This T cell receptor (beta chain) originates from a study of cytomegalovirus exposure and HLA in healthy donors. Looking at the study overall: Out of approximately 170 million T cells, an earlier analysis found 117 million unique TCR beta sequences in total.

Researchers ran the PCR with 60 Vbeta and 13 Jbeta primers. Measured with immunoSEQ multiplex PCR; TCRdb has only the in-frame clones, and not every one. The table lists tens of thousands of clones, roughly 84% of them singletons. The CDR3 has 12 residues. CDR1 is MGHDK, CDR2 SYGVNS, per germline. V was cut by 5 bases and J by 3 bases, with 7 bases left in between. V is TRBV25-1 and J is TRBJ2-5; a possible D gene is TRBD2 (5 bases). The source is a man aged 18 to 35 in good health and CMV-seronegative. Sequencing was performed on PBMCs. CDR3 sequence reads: CASSPGKETQYF. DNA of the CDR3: TGTGCCAGCAGTCCCGGGAAAGAGACCCAGTACTTC.